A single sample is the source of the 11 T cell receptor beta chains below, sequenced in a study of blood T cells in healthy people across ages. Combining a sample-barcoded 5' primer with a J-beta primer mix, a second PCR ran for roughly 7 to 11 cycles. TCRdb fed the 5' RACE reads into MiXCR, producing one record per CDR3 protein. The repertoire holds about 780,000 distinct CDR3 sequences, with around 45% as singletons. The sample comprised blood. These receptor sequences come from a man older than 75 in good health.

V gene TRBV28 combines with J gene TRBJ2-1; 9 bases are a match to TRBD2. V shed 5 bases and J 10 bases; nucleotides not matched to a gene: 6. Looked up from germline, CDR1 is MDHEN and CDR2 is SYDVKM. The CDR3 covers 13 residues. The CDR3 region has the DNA TGTGCCAGCAGTGAGGGACTAGCCAACGAGCAGTTCTTC. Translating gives CASSEGLANEQFF. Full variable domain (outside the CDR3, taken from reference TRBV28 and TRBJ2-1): DVKVTQSSRYLVKRTGEKVFLECVQDMDHENMFWYRQDPGLGLRLIYFSYDVKMKEKGDIPEGYSVSREKKERFSLILESASTNQTSMYLCASSEGLANEQFFGPGTRLTVL.

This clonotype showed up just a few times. This CDR3 reads CASSLELGNYEQYF. The DNA of the CDR3 is TGTGCCAGCAGCTTAGAATTGGGGAACTACGAGCAGTACTTC. The chain carries TRBV7-2 and TRBJ2-7; D unclear. This CDR3 spans 14 amino acids. V was shortened by 1 base and J by 3 bases, with 10 bases between the two germline ends. Germline V gene sequence: CDR1 SGHTA, CDR2 FQGNSA.

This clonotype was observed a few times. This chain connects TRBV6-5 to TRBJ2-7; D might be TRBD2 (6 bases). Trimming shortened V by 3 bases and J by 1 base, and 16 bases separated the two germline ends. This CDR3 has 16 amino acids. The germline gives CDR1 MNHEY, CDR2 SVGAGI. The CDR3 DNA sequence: TGTGCCAGCAGTTATCAGGGCCCTGCGGGGTCCTACGAGCAGTACTTC. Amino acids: CASSYQGPAGSYEQYF.

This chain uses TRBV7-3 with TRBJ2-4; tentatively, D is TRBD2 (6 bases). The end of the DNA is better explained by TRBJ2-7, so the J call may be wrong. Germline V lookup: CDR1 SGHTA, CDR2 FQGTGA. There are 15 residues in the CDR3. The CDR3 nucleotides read TGTGCCAGCAGCTTAGGGTCGGGAGTTGTCTACGAGCAGTACTTC. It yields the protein CASSLGSGVVYEQYF.

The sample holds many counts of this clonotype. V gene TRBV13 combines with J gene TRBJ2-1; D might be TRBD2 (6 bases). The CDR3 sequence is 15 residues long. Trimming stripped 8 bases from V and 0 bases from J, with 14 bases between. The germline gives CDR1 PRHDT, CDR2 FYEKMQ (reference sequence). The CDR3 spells CASLGGASSYNEQFF. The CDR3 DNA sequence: TGTGCCAGCCTCGGCGGGGCAAGCTCCTACAATGAGCAGTTCTTC.

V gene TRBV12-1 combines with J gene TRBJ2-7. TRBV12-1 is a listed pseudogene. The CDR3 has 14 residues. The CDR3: CASSRCWRNYEQYF. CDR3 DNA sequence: TGTGCCAGCAGCCGCTGCTGGCGGAACTACGAGCAGTACTTC.

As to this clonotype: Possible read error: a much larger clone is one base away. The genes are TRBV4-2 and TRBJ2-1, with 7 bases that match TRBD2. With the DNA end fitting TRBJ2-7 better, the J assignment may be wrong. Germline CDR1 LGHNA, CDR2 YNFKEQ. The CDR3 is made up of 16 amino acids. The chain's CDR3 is CASTQSGTSSYNEQYF. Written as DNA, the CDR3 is TGTGCCAGCACCCAGAGCGGGACCAGCTCCTACAATGAGCAGTACTTC.

CDR3 residues: CASTQEGQQYF. For the CDR3, the DNA is TGTGCCAGCACCCAAGAGGGACAGCAGTACTTC. The rearrangement joins TRBV28 to TRBJ2-7; either TRBD1 or TRBD2 may fit D (5 bases each). CDR3 length equals 11 residues. Trimming stripped 7 bases from V and 8 bases from J, with 12 bases between. CDR1 and CDR2 (germline): MDHEN, SYDVKM.

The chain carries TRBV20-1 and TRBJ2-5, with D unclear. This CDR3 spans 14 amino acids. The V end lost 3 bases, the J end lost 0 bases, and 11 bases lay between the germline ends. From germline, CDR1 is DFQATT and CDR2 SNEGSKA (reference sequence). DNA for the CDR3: TGCAGTGCTAGCCTGACACAATACCAAGAGACCCAGTACTTC. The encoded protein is CSASLTQYQETQYF.

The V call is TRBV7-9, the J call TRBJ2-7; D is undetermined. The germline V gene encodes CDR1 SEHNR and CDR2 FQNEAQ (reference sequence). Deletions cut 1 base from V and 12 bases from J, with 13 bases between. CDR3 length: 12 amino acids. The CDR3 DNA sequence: TGTGCCAGCAGCTTAGTCTCAGAGACCCGGTACTTC. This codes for CASSLVSETRYF.

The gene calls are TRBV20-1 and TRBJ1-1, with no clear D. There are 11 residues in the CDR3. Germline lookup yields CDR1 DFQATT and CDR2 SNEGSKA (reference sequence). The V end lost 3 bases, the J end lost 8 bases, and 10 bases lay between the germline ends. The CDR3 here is CSASNGREAFF. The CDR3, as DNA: TGCAGTGCTAGTAACGGGAGAGAAGCTTTCTTT.